This TCR beta chain was recovered during a study of cytomegalovirus exposure and HLA in healthy donors. Study-level findings and limits: Rarity held for most TCR sequences, but there were some public TCRs that occurred in many donors. Presence/absence comparisons presumed near-even sequencing depth among donors.

In the PCR, 60 Vbeta and 13 Jbeta primers were used. Clones were sequenced by immunoSEQ multiplex PCR, and TCRdb holds only the in-frame ones, with some missing. The sample holds about 130,000 clones. A note on this clone: The antigen remains undetermined.

From germline, CDR1 is SGHRS and CDR2 YFSETQ. This CDR3 is built from 15 residues. V was pared by 0 bases and J by 1 base, with 10 bases between. Sequenced material: PBMCs. The rearrangement joins TRBV5-1 to TRBJ2-5, with D maybe TRBD2 (7 bases). The TCR was taken from a man aged 35 to 55 in good health and CMV-seronegative. CDR3 DNA: TGCGCCAGCAGCTTGGGGGGAGGGGGCCAAGAGACCCAGTACTTC. It yields the protein CASSLGGGGQETQYF.